This note documents a single T cell receptor (beta chain) sequence. Antigen specificity is unknown. Second-dose intervals of approximately 4 or approximately 12 weeks were pooled. The germline gives CDR1 KGHSH, CDR2 LQKENI. CDR3 length equals 15 residues. V lost 7 bases, J lost 0 bases, and 4 bases stayed unmatched. This sample was included in a study of T cell responses to AZD1222 COVID-19 vaccine. Here immunoSEQ multiplex PCR was the method, and the copy in TCRdb shows in-frame clones only, minus some. The sample gives fewer than 20,000 clones, around 89% of which show up once; roughly 3% is in the top ten. Findings of the study overall: Sampling that yielded the repertoires occurred only after the peak T cell response. Spike-specific TCR repertoires showed rising breadth and depth after two AZD1222 doses.

The sample was peripheral blood, taken 28 days after the second AZD1222 dose. The TCR comes from an adult who received the AZD1222 COVID-19 vaccine. This chain joins TRBV18 and TRBJ2-1, with 9 nucleotides matching TRBD2. The CDR3 sequence: CASFRSGSSYNEQFF. The DNA for the CDR3 is TGTGCCAGCTTTCGTAGCGGGAGCTCCTACAATGAGCAGTTCTTC.